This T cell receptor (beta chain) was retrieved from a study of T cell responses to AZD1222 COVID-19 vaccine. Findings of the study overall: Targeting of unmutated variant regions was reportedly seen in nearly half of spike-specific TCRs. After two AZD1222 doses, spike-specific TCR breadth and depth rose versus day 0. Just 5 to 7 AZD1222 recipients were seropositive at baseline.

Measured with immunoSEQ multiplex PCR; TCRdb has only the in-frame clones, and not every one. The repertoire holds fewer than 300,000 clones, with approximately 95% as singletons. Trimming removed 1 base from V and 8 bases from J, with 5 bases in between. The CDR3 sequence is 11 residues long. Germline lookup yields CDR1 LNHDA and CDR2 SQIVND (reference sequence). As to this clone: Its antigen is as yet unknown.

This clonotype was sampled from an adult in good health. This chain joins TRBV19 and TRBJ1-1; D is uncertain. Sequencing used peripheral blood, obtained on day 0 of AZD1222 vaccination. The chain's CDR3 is CASSIGREAFF. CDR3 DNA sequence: TGTGCCAGTAGTATAGGGAGAGAAGCTTTCTTT.